This TCR beta chain was observed in a study of T cells after yellow fever vaccination. Trimming cost V 5 bases and J 6 bases, with 7 bases left between them. The CDR3 contains 11 residues. Germline lookup yields CDR1 LNHDA and CDR2 SQIVND (reference sequence). This clonotype was observed many times. For TCR, cDNA came from 5'RACE template switching, which added a universal primer site and UMIs. TCRdb reprocessed the 5' RACE reads via MiXCR and lists one record per CDR3 protein. The table lists approximately 160,000 distinct CDR3 sequences, approximately 10% of them singletons. Sample: CD8+ T cells sorted from PBMCs, taken 45 days after the yellow fever booster vaccination. This TCR derives from a man between 18 and 35 years old who received the YFV17D yellow fever vaccine. The chain is built from TRBV19 and TRBJ1-1; possible D gene TRBD1, 6 bases. The CDR3 region is CASSSGAEAFF. In DNA, the CDR3 is TGTGCCAGTAGTTCAGGGGCTGAAGCTTTCTTT.